This entry features one TCR beta chain sequence. Per germline, CDR1 LGHDT and CDR2 YNNKEL (reference sequence). The CDR3 runs to 19 residues. Trimming removed 2 bases from V and 0 bases from J; junction bases left unmatched: 11. In the study's own analysis: Counts of nucleated cells, estimated from reference gene primer amplification, were obtained. Libraries were prepared by immunoSEQ multiplex PCR; TCRdb keeps only in-frame clonotypes and omits some of them. The D gene and trimming were derived from the DNA, and the V and J assignments and clone size from that table. Seen here are roughly 120,000 clones, roughly 82% observed once, and the top ten hold over 10%. The data stem from a study of blood T cell repertoires in COVID-19. Across the study: PBMCs, B-cell-depleted T cells, or T cells provided the cDNA or gDNA that made up the material.

The sequencing input was peripheral blood. This clonotype was obtained from a human donor in a cohort sampled during active COVID-19. V is TRBV3-1 (or the pseudogene TRBV3-2) and J is TRBJ1-3, with TRBD1 matching 9 bases. The CDR3 spells CASSQSGTGPRFSGNTIYF. As DNA, the CDR3 is TGTGCCAGCAGCCAATCCGGGACAGGGCCCCGATTCTCTGGAAACACCATATATTTT.